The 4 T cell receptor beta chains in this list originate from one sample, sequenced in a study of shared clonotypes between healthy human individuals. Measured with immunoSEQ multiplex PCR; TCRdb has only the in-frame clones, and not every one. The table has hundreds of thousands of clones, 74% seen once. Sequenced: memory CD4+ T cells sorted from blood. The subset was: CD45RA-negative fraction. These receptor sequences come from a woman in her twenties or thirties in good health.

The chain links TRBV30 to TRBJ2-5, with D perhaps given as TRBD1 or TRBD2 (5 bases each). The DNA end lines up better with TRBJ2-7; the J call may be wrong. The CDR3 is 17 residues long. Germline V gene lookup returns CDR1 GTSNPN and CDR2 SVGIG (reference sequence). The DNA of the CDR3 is TGTGCCTGGAGCCATCCCGGGACCGAGACGGGTAGCTACGAGCAGTACTTC. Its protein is CAWSHPGTETGSYEQYF.

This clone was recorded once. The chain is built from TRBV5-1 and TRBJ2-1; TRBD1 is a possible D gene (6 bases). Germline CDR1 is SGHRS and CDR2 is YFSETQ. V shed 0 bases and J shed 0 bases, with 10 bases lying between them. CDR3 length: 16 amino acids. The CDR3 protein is CASSLAGESSYNEQFF. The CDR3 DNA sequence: TGCGCCAGCAGCTTGGCAGGGGAGAGCTCCTACAATGAGCAGTTCTTC.

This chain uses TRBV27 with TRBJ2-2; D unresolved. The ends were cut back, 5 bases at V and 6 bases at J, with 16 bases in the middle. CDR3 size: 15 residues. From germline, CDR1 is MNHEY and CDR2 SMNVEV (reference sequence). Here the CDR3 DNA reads TGTGCCAGCAGTCCGATGGGCCAAAGCGCCGGGGAGCTGTTTTTT. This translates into CASSPMGQSAGELFF.

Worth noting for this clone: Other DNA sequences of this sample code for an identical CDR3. The CDR3 loop is CASSEEGDTEAFF. DNA of the CDR3: TGTGCCAGCAGTGAGGAAGGGGACACTGAAGCTTTCTTT. The chain links TRBV2 to TRBJ1-1, with D possibly being TRBD1 (5 bases). This CDR3 has 13 amino acids. V was cut by 3 bases and J by 3 bases, with 8 bases left in between. Per the germline V gene, CDR1 is SNHLY and CDR2 is FYNNEI. The complete variable domain, with remaining parts taken from reference TRBV2 and TRBJ1-1, reads EPEVTQTPSHQVTQMGQEVILRCVPISNHLYFYWYRQILGQKVEFLVSFYNNEISEKSEIFDDQFSVERPDGSNFTLKIRSTKLEDSAMYFCASSEEGDTEAFFGQGTRLTVV.